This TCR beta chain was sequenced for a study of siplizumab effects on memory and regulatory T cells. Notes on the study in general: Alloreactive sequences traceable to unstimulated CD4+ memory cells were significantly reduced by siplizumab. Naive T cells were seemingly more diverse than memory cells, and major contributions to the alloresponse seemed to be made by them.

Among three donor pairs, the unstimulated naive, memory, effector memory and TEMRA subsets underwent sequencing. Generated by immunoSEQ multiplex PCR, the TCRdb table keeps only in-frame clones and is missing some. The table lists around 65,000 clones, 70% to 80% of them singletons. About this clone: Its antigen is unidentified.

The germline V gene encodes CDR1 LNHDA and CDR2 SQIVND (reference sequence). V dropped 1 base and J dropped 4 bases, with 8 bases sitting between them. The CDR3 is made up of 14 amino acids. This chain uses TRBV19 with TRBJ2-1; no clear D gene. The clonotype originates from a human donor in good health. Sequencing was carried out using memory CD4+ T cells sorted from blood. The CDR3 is CASSIAQLYNEQFF. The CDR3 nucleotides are TGTGCCAGTAGTATAGCCCAGTTATACAATGAGCAGTTCTTC.